Shown below are 32 T cell receptor beta chains from a single sample sequenced in a study of T cell clonality in common variable immunodeficiency. Study-level points and caveats: Common variable immunodeficiency TCR beta sequences reportedly had fewer deletions and N-nucleotide insertions.

Antigens of these TCRs are unknown. TCRdb keeps only in-frame clones here, not all; method: immunoSEQ multiplex PCR. The sample is made up of 25,000 to 35,000 clones, none counted only once. Material: peripheral blood mononuclear cells. The receptor source for this set is a human donor with common variable immunodeficiency.

A remark on this clone: The CDR3 extends 3 residues past the end of the read, so its final part is completed from the germline J gene. V is TRBV7-2 and J is TRBJ2-5, with 8 bases lining up with TRBD2. The CDR3 contains 15 residues. With 7 bases clipped from V and 5 bases from J, the junction kept 12 bases outside the gene matches. CDR1 SGHTA and CDR2 FQGNSA come from the germline V gene. The CDR3 loop reads CASTRNGGGRETQYF. CDR3 bases read: TGTGCCAGCACCCGTAACGGGGGGGGGAGGGAGACC.

Remarks on this clone: Read data end 3 residues before the CDR3 end; the end is taken from the germline J gene. J is TRBJ2-1 and V is TRBV7-3; TRBD1 aligns across 11 bases. CDR1 is SGHTA and CDR2 is FQGTGA in the germline V gene. V lost 4 bases to trimming and J lost 3 bases; unmatched junction nucleotides: 2. The CDR3 consists of 15 residues. The sequenced part of the CDR3 DNA is TGTGCCAGCAGCTCGGGGACAGGGGGCTACAATGAG. The encoded protein is CASSSGTGGYNE. The entire CDR3 is CASSSGTGGYNEQFF.

This clone was observed at least ten times. With the read ending 3 residues before the CDR3 end, the germline J gene is used to fill in that end. The rearrangement joins TRBV19 to TRBJ1-6, with D possibly matching TRBD1 (5 bases). The V and J ends lost 8 bases and 9 bases respectively, with 17 bases between them. The CDR3 extends over 14 amino acids. Per germline, CDR1 LNHDA and CDR2 SQIVND (reference sequence). The CDR3: CASDTGSSASPLHF. The CDR3 bases that were read are TGTGCCAGTGACACAGGCTCTAGTGCTTCACCC.

Here the CDR3 reads CASSSSYSGNTIYF. The CDR3 bases that were read are TGTGCCAGCAGCTCGAGCTACTCTGGAAACACC. The chain couples TRBV6-2 or TRBV6-3 to TRBJ1-3; D is uncertain. The CDR3 goes on 3 residues after the read ends, and that part is filled in from the germline J gene. The CDR3 loop spans 14 amino acids. Trimming cost V 6 bases and J 0 bases, with 9 bases left between them. Germline V gives CDR1 MNHEY, CDR2 SVGEGT.

With respect to this clone: The read terminates 3 residues before the CDR3 end, so the remaining end is supplied by the germline J gene. The genes are TRBV7-2 and TRBJ1-2; the D gene is possibly TRBD1 (5 bases). Trimming pared 5 bases from V and 6 bases from J, leaving 16 bases between. The CDR3 spans 14 residues. The germline CDR1 and CDR2 sequences are SGHTA and FQGNSA. The covered CDR3 bases are TGTGCCAGCAGCCCCTCGTGGGGCAGCAATGGC. Protein sequence: CASSPSWGSNG. The whole CDR3 is CASSPSWGSNGYTF.

This clone has at least ten counts. CDR3 DNA (partial): TGCGCCAGCAGCTTGGAGGGAGGGGTGTCTGAA. It is translated as CASSLEGGVSE. From start to end, the CDR3 is CASSLEGGVSEAFF. The rearrangement links TRBV5-1 to TRBJ1-1; tentative D call: TRBD1 (5 bases). The read is 3 residues too short to cover the CDR3 end, so that end is filled in from the germline J gene. CDR3 length: 14 amino acids. Per germline, CDR1 SGHRS and CDR2 YFSETQ. The V and J ends lost 0 bases and 6 bases respectively, with 12 bases between them.

This clone was seen many times. The CDR3 DNA, read in part, is TGTGCCAGCGCCTCTGGACAGGGGGACTCCAAAAACATT. It is translated as CASASGQGDSKNI. The entire CDR3 is CASASGQGDSKNIQYF. The gene calls are TRBV6-2 or TRBV6-3 and TRBJ2-4, with 10 bases that match TRBD1. The read ends 3 residues early relative to the CDR3; the germline J gene fills the gap. J was trimmed by 2 bases and V by 8 bases; bases with no gene match: 9. This CDR3 contains 16 residues. Germline loops: CDR1 MNHEY, CDR2 SVGEGT.

Remarks on this clone: With the read ending 3 residues before the CDR3 end, the germline J gene is used to fill in that end. V is TRBV30 and J is TRBJ1-1, with 12 nucleotides matching TRBD1. With 5 bases clipped from V and 4 bases from J, the junction kept 11 bases outside the gene matches. Germline V gives CDR1 GTSNPN, CDR2 SVGIG (reference sequence). The CDR3 consists of 16 residues. CDR3 protein: CAWGGPGQGAFTEAFF. CDR3 DNA, as far as it was read: TGTGCCTGGGGGGGCCCGGGACAGGGGGCTTTCACTGAA.

This clone was seen ten or more times. The CDR3 is cut off 3 residues early in the read; its end comes from the germline J gene. The chain combines TRBV29-1 with TRBJ2-7; 10 nucleotides agree with TRBD1. The CDR3 totals 13 residues. The ends lost 1 base at V and 5 bases at J; junction bases unmatched: 2. Germline V gene data show CDR1 as SQVTM and CDR2 as ANQGSEA. The CDR3 here is CSVEVTGGDEQYF. The sequenced part of the CDR3 DNA is TGCAGCGTTGAAGTGACAGGGGGCGACGAG.

This clone was picked up many times. The read comes to an end 3 residues before the CDR3 does, leaving the germline J gene to fill in the end. This chain joins TRBV7-2 and TRBJ1-6; 7 bases are shared with TRBD1. V dropped 5 bases and J dropped 7; count of bases not matched to a gene: 8. Per germline, CDR1 SGHTA and CDR2 FQGNSA. This CDR3 is 15 amino acids long. The covered CDR3 bases are TGTGCCAGCAGCACAGGGACAGCTAAGAATTCACCC. It specifies CASSTGTAKNSP. The full CDR3 sequence reads CASSTGTAKNSPLHF.

Ten or more counts support this clone. Read sequence stops 3 residues before the CDR3 end, and the germline J gene provides the missing end. This chain joins TRBV5-1 and TRBJ1-2, with D possibly matching TRBD1 (6 bases). This CDR3 has 15 amino acids. Trimming pared 0 bases from V and 6 bases from J, leaving 15 bases between. Germline CDR1 reads SGHRS; CDR2 reads YFSETQ. CDR3 sequence reads: CASSLEGGRGNGYTF. The part of the CDR3 DNA that was read is TGCGCCAGCAGCTTGGAGGGGGGGAGAGGAAATGGC.

Points on this clone: Coverage ceases 3 residues before the CDR3 finishes, and the germline J gene fills in the end. V is TRBV23-1 and J is TRBJ2-7; TRBD1 might be the D (6 bases). TRBV23-1 qualifies as an ORF whose function is uncertain. This CDR3 spans 17 amino acids. Trimming cost V 0 bases and J 0 bases, with 15 bases left between them. CDR3 loop: CASSQSLLQGHSYEQYF. The part of the CDR3 DNA that was read is TGCGCCAGCAGTCAATCGCTACTTCAGGGGCACTCCTACGAG.

On this clone itself: The read stops 3 residues short of the end of the CDR3; the missing end is completed from the germline J gene. This chain connects TRBV5-1 to TRBJ2-7; D possibly corresponds to TRBD1 (5 bases). CDR3 length: 15 amino acids. CDR1 and CDR2 (germline): SGHRS, YFSETQ. V lost 0 bases and J 5 bases, leaving 15 bases between the germline ends. The CDR3 is CASSLGQSWWNEQYF. Partial CDR3 DNA: TGCGCCAGCAGCTTGGGACAGTCGTGGTGGAACGAG.

Worth noting for this clone: From the germline J gene comes the end of the CDR3, since the read stops 3 residues before it. The chain joins TRBV6-2 or TRBV6-3 to TRBJ2-3; 9 nucleotides align to TRBD2. V lost 5 bases to trimming and J lost 4 bases; unmatched junction nucleotides: 10. The CDR3 runs 16 residues. CDR1 and CDR2 (germline): MNHEY, SVGEGT. CDR3 in amino acids: CASSGERSGGSDTQYF. CDR3 DNA, as far as it was read: TGTGCCAGCAGTGGGGAGCGTAGCGGGGGTTCAGATACG.

Comment on this clone: The CDR3 end is not reached by the read, which stops 3 residues before it; the germline J gene fills it in. The chain couples TRBV2 to TRBJ2-7; D gene unclear. Germline loops: CDR1 SNHLY, CDR2 FYNNEI. V was cut by 8 bases and J by 3 bases, with 17 bases left in between. The CDR3 covers 14 residues. CDR3 residues: CASGRERVSYEQYF. CDR3 DNA (partial): TGTGCCAGCGGTCGAGAGCGAGTTAGCTACGAG. Looking up the rest from reference TRBV2 and TRBJ2-7 gives the full variable domain: EPEVTQTPSHQVTQMGQEVILRCVPISNHLYFYWYRQILGQKVEFLVSFYNNEISEKSEIFDDQFSVERPDGSNFTLKIRSTKLEDSAMYFCASGRERVSYEQYFGPGTRLTVT.

This clone was recorded a few times. This CDR3 reads CASVGKTGNQPQHF. CDR3 bases read: TGTGCCAGCGTAGGAAAGACGGGGAATCAGCCC. The rearrangement links TRBV6-2 or TRBV6-3 to TRBJ1-5, with D unclear. The observed sequence ends 3 residues before the CDR3 terminus, with the missing tail filled in from the germline J gene. V was trimmed by 8 bases and J by 4 bases, leaving 15 bases between them. The CDR3 consists of 14 residues. Germline loops: CDR1 MNHEY, CDR2 SVGEGT.

This clone has ten or more counts. With the read ending 3 residues before the CDR3 end, the germline J gene is used to fill in that end. The chain joins TRBV7-2 to TRBJ2-1, with 9 bases identical to TRBD2. V lost 4 bases and J lost 7; bases outside the gene matches: 5. The CDR3 spans 14 residues. CDR1 and CDR2 from the germline V gene are SGHTA and FQGNSA. The CDR3 bases that were read are TGTGCCAGCAGCTCCCTAGCGGGAAAAAATGAG. This translates into CASSSLAGKNE. The full CDR3 protein reads CASSSLAGKNEQFF.

Worth noting for this clone: With the read ending 3 residues before the CDR3 end, the germline J gene is used to fill in that end. The chain carries TRBV7-3 and TRBJ1-2, with a tentative D call TRBD1 (6 bases). The germline gives CDR1 SGHTA, CDR2 FQGTGA. V was shortened by 6 bases and J by 2 bases, with 13 bases between the two germline ends. The CDR3 loop spans 14 amino acids. The CDR3 sequence: CASRWTASNYGYTF. The CDR3 bases that were read are TGTGCCAGCAGGTGGACAGCCTCAAACTATGGC.

This clone has ten or more counts. The read ends 3 residues early relative to the CDR3; the germline J gene fills the gap. The chain has TRBV29-1 and TRBJ2-1, with TRBD1 matching 8 bases. This CDR3 spans 13 amino acids. Germline-derived CDR1 and CDR2 are SQVTM and ANQGSEA. The ends lost 4 bases at V and 5 bases at J; junction bases unmatched: 4. The CDR3 loop reads CSVAGGQDNEQFF. CDR3 DNA (partial): TGCAGCGTTGCAGGGGGCCAGGACAATGAG.

Ten or more counts support this clone. Read coverage stops 3 residues before the CDR3 terminus; the germline J gene supplies the remainder. The rearrangement joins TRBV2 to TRBJ1-6; 7 nucleotides agree with TRBD1. V trimming: 7 bases; J trimming: 7 bases; junction bases outside the gene matches: 4. The CDR3 covers 13 residues. CDR1 is SNHLY and CDR2 is FYNNEI in the germline V gene. The CDR3 bases that were read are TGTGCCAGCATTTTACAGGGGAATTCACCC. Encoded protein: CASILQGNSP. The entire CDR3 reads CASILQGNSPLHF.

This clone has at least ten counts. The read finishes 3 residues shy of the CDR3 end, and the germline J gene is used to complete it. The chain employs TRBV29-1 and TRBJ2-7, with a possible D match to TRBD1 (6 bases). Germline assignment: CDR1 SQVTM and CDR2 ANQGSEA. The CDR3 is made up of 11 amino acids. V lost 6 bases to trimming and J lost 4 bases, with 10 bases between them. CDR3 sequence reads: CSVFRGYEQYF. CDR3 bases read: TGCAGCGTGTTTAGGGGGTACGAG.

This clone has more than one count but fewer than ten. The read is 3 residues too short to cover the CDR3 end, so that end is filled in from the germline J gene. This chain joins TRBV7-9 and TRBJ1-6, with unresolved D. Germline CDR1 is SEHNR and CDR2 is FQNEAQ (reference sequence). The CDR3 totals 14 residues. V lost 6 bases to trimming and J lost 5 bases, with 11 bases between them. The CDR3 DNA, read in part, is TGTGCCAGCAGACCGGGTAGAGATAATTCACCC. It codes for CASRPGRDNSP. The entire CDR3 sequence reads CASRPGRDNSPLHF.

This clone showed up just a few times. The read terminates 3 residues before the CDR3 end, so the remaining end is supplied by the germline J gene. The chain uses TRBV10-2 and TRBJ2-5; D may be TRBD1 (6 bases). Trimming removed 7 bases from V and 4 bases from J, with 13 bases in between. The CDR3 has 13 amino acids. The germline V gene has CDR1 WSHSY and CDR2 SAAADI. This chain's CDR3 is CASTGQMGETQYF. The CDR3 bases that were read are TGCGCCAGCACTGGACAGATGGGAGAGACC.

This clone has just a few counts. Read coverage stops 3 residues before the CDR3 terminus; the germline J gene supplies the remainder. The rearrangement uses TRBV19 and TRBJ1-1, with TRBD1 as a possible D gene (6 bases). Germline CDR1 is LNHDA and CDR2 is SQIVND (reference sequence). V shed 5 bases and J shed 3 bases, with 13 bases lying between them. The CDR3 is 14 residues long. This CDR3 reads CASSGRGSYTEAFF. CDR3 bases read: TGTGCCAGTAGTGGCAGGGGTTCGTACACTGAA.

This clone was seen repeatedly, ten times or more. CDR3 DNA, as far as it was read: TGTGCCAGTAGTATCGAGGGGGCAACAGATACG. It is translated as CASSIEGATDT. The entire CDR3 protein reads CASSIEGATDTQYF. The chain joins TRBV19 to TRBJ2-3; TRBD1 agrees at 7 bases. The CDR3 end is not reached by the read, which stops 3 residues before it; the germline J gene fills it in. V gave up 3 bases and J gave up 3 bases; unmatched junction bases: 3. There are 14 residues in the CDR3. CDR1 LNHDA and CDR2 SQIVND come from the germline V gene (reference sequence).

This clone has only a few counts. The read ends 3 residues early relative to the CDR3; the germline J gene fills the gap. This chain links TRBV30 with TRBJ1-5; 12 bases align to TRBD1. V was clipped by 3 bases and J by 0 bases; unmatched bases: 9. Per the germline V gene, CDR1 is GTSNPN and CDR2 is SVGIG (reference sequence). This CDR3 spans 18 amino acids. Partial CDR3 DNA: TGTGCCTGGAGGCCGGGACAGGGGGCAGAGGGTAGCAATCAGCCC. Translating it yields CAWRPGQGAEGSNQP. The whole CDR3 protein is CAWRPGQGAEGSNQPQHF.

This clone was observed at least ten times. The read terminates 3 residues ahead of where the CDR3 ends, so the germline J gene completes it. The chain links TRBV7-8 to TRBJ1-5; D not resolved. Trimming cost V 0 bases and J 7 bases, with 10 bases left between them. Germline assignment: CDR1 SGHVS and CDR2 FQNEAQ. This CDR3 is 14 amino acids long. The CDR3 loop is CASSLAPPGQPQHF. CDR3 DNA (partial): TGTGCCAGCAGCTTAGCCCCCCCAGGACAGCCC.

Comment on this clone: The sequenced fragment ends 3 residues before the CDR3 boundary, so the rest is inferred from the germline J gene. The chain links TRBV30 to TRBJ2-1; possible D gene TRBD2, 7 bases. This CDR3 comprises 15 residues. The germline gives CDR1 GTSNPN, CDR2 SVGIG (reference sequence). With 0 bases removed from V and 4 bases from J, the gap between germline ends came to 13 bases. Partial CDR3 DNA: TGTGCCTGGAGTGTACGGGGGGCGCGGTACAATGAG. Protein sequence: CAWSVRGARYNE. The full CDR3 protein is CAWSVRGARYNEQFF.

This clone was counted between two and nine times. The read stops 3 residues short of the end of the CDR3; the missing end is completed from the germline J gene. The rearrangement links TRBV6-2 or TRBV6-3 to TRBJ1-2; 8 nucleotides match TRBD1. CDR1 MNHEY and CDR2 SVGEGT come from the germline V gene. This CDR3 has 13 amino acids. The DNA read from the CDR3 is TGTGCCAGCAGTCTCGGGACAGGTGTCGGC. It encodes CASSLGTGVG. From start to end, the CDR3 is CASSLGTGVGYTF.

The CDR3 loop is CASSSQGEKLFF. The DNA read from the CDR3 is TGTGCCAGCAGCTCCCAGGGAGAAAAA. V gene TRBV7-2 combines with J gene TRBJ1-4, with a weak D call TRBD1 (5 bases). Read sequence stops 3 residues before the CDR3 end, and the germline J gene provides the missing end. Germline V gene data show CDR1 as SGHTA and CDR2 as FQGNSA. There are 12 residues in the CDR3. V was clipped by 4 bases and J by 8 bases, with 8 bases between them. Full variable domain (rest looked up from reference TRBV7-2 and TRBJ1-4): GAGVSQSPSNKVTEKGKDVELRCDPISGHTALYWYRQSLGQGLEFLIYFQGNSAPDKSGLPSDRFSAERTGGSVSTLTIQRTQQEDSAVYLCASSSQGEKLFFGSGTQLSVL.

With respect to this clone: Read data end 3 residues before the CDR3 end; the end is taken from the germline J gene. The chain recombines TRBV19 with TRBJ1-5; D uncertain. Germline assignment: CDR1 LNHDA and CDR2 SQIVND (reference sequence). This CDR3 is 17 amino acids long. Deletions cut 3 bases from V and 0 bases from J, with 15 bases between. CDR3 amino acids: CASSIGLSSYSNQPQHF. The CDR3 bases that were read are TGTGCCAGTAGTATTGGTTTGTCCTCCTATAGCAATCAGCCC.

This clone came up a few times. The sequenced CDR3 bases are TGCAGTGCTGCCACAGGCACAGATACG. Its protein product is CSAATGTDT. The CDR3, in full, reads CSAATGTDTQYF. This chain connects TRBV20-1 to TRBJ2-3; no clear D gene. The missing CDR3 end, 3 residues past where the read stops, is filled in from the germline J gene. V lost 5 bases and J 1 base, leaving 7 bases between the germline ends. CDR1 and CDR2 from the germline V gene are DFQATT and SNEGSKA (reference sequence). The CDR3 is 12 amino acids.